Reported below is one TCR beta chain. The entry originates in a study of T cell changes during pregnancy in multiple sclerosis. Clones were sequenced by immunoSEQ multiplex PCR, and TCRdb holds only the in-frame ones, with some missing. The sample holds 55,000 to 85,000 clones, just over 90% seen once. The sequenced sample was peripheral blood, obtained after pregnancy. The clonotype originates from a female donor with multiple sclerosis, enrolled in a pregnancy study.

The CDR3 DNA follows: TGTGCCAGCAGCCGGACAGGGGAAAACATTCAGTACTTC. This encodes CASSRTGENIQYF. V gene TRBV7-9 combines with J gene TRBJ2-4, with TRBD1 matching 9 bases. CDR3 size: 13 residues. V was clipped by 5 bases and J by 5 bases; unmatched bases: 1. Per germline, CDR1 SEHNR and CDR2 FQNEAQ (reference sequence).